A single sample is the source of the 5 T cell receptor beta chains below, sequenced in a study of OX40 agonist ivuxolimab in advanced cancers. Method: immunoSEQ multiplex PCR; TCRdb's copy keeps in-frame clones and lacks some. Of 15,000 to 20,000 clones in the sample, more than 70% were seen once. Sample: CD4+ or CD8+ T cells sorted from blood, taken in a trial of the OX40 agonist ivuxolimab. The receptor set was obtained from an adult with an advanced solid tumor such as melanoma, head and neck, liver or kidney cancer.

This sequence joins TRBV2 and TRBJ2-3, with 15 bases aligning to TRBD2. This CDR3 comprises 20 residues. CDR1 and CDR2 from the germline V gene are SNHLY and FYNNEI. V shed 8 bases and J 0 bases; nucleotides not matched to a gene: 15. This chain's CDR3 is CASWRTSGGVLLSSTDTQYF. The CDR3 DNA is TGTGCCAGCTGGAGGACTAGCGGGGGGGTCCTCCTATCTAGCACAGATACGCAGTATTTT.

This chain links TRBV7-8 with TRBJ1-5; a weak D match, TRBD1 (6 bases). This CDR3 region has 16 residues. The germline CDR1 and CDR2 sequences are SGHVS and FQNEAQ. The V and J ends lost 5 bases and 1 base respectively, with 15 bases between them. CDR3: CASSRAGHLSNQPQHF. The CDR3 region has the DNA TGTGCCAGCAGCCGAGCGGGACACCTGAGCAATCAGCCCCAGCATTTT.

The rearrangement links TRBV19 to TRBJ2-7, with TRBD1 matching over 8 bases. CDR3 length equals 15 residues. V gave up 5 bases and J gave up 5 bases; unmatched junction bases: 11. The germline gives CDR1 LNHDA, CDR2 SQIVND (reference sequence). The CDR3 nucleotides are TGTGCCAGTAGTGTAAGGGGACAGGTTGGGAACGAGCAGTACTTC. It encodes CASSVRGQVGNEQYF.

This chain uses TRBV27 with TRBJ2-7; 9 nucleotides match TRBD1. V shed 7 bases and J 1 base; nucleotides not matched to a gene: 5. Germline V lookup: CDR1 MNHEY, CDR2 SMNVEV (reference sequence). The CDR3 contains 14 residues. The CDR3 is CASKGTGSSYEQYF. CDR3 DNA: TGTGCCAGCAAGGGGACAGGGAGTTCCTACGAGCAGTACTTC.

This chain connects TRBV10-1 to TRBJ2-1; 8 nucleotides match TRBD1. Germline lookup yields CDR1 WNHNN and CDR2 SYGVQD (reference sequence). CDR3 length: 17 residues. The V gene end was trimmed by 6 bases and the J gene end by 0 bases; junction bases not matched to a gene: 10. Here the CDR3 reads CASRNRDRSLSYNEQFF. CDR3 DNA: TGCGCCAGCAGAAACCGGGACAGGAGCCTCTCCTACAATGAGCAGTTCTTC.